The entry that follows covers one T cell receptor beta chain sequence. Its antigen is not known. This sample was included in a study of cytomegalovirus exposure and HLA in healthy donors. Looking at the study overall: Of all 400 or so donors who were genotyped, 75% to 85% belonged to the Caucasian-associated ancestry cluster. The study, taken as a whole, reports: The authors later found most CMV-associated TCR beta chains appeared HLA-restricted. Differences between HLA loci emerged in a later analysis of TCR association rates, with DRB1 most and HLA-C fewest. Presence/absence analyses treated sequencing depth as roughly uniform across donors.

The PCR employed 60 Vbeta primers together with 13 Jbeta primers. Clones were read by immunoSEQ multiplex PCR, and TCRdb kept only the in-frame ones, dropping some. In the table there are 120,000 or so clones, roughly three fifths of which are singletons. The CDR3 spans 13 residues. Trimming stripped 6 bases from V and 3 bases from J, with 11 bases between. Looked up from germline, CDR1 is KGHSH and CDR2 is LQKENI. This receptor was taken from a middle-aged woman in good health and CMV-seropositive. Source material: PBMCs. The chain combines TRBV18 with TRBJ1-1; possibly TRBD1 for D (5 bases). The CDR3 region is CASSGGPHTEAFF. The CDR3 DNA follows: TGTGCCAGCTCCGGGGGACCGCACACTGAAGCTTTCTTT.